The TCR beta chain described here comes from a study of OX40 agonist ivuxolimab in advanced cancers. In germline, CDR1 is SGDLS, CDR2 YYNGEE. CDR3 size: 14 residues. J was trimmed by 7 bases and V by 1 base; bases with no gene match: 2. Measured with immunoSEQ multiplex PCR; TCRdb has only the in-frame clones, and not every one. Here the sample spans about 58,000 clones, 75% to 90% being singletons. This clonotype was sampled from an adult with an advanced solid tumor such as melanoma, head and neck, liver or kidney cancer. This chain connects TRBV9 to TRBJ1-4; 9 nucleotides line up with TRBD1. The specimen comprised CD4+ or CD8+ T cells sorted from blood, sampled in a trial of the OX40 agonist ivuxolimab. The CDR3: CASSVPGQGEKLFF. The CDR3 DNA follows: TGTGCCAGCAGCGTACCGGGACAGGGTGAAAAACTGTTTTTT. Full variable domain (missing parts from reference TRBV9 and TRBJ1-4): DSGVTQTPKHLITATGQRVTLRCSPRSGDLSVYWYQQSLDQGLQFLIQYYNGEERAKGNILERFSAQQFPDLHSELNLSSLELGDSALYFCASSVPGQGEKLFFGSGTQLSVL.